This T cell receptor (beta chain) derives from a study of blood T cells in healthy people across ages. The study, taken as a whole, reports: Observed TCR beta diversity per million T cells went down as age went up. This fall followed a roughly linear course with age.

With 6 bases clipped from V and 4 bases from J, the junction kept 6 bases outside the gene matches. The CDR3 consists of 15 residues. From germline, CDR1 is SEHNR and CDR2 FQNEAQ (reference sequence). Details on this clonotype: The antigen is unknown.

The second PCR ran roughly 6 to 11 cycles with a sample-barcoded 5' primer and J-beta primers. A single record per CDR3 protein comes from TCRdb applying MiXCR to the 5' RACE reads. The repertoire holds fewer than 2 million distinct CDR3 sequences, with about two fifths as singletons. The specimen sequenced was blood. The rearrangement uses TRBV7-9 and TRBJ1-1; 12 bases align to TRBD1. The TCR comes from a human donor in good health. This CDR3 reads CASRLKGQGATEAFF. The CDR3 nucleotides are TGTGCCAGCAGACTTAAGGGACAGGGGGCCACTGAAGCTTTCTTT.